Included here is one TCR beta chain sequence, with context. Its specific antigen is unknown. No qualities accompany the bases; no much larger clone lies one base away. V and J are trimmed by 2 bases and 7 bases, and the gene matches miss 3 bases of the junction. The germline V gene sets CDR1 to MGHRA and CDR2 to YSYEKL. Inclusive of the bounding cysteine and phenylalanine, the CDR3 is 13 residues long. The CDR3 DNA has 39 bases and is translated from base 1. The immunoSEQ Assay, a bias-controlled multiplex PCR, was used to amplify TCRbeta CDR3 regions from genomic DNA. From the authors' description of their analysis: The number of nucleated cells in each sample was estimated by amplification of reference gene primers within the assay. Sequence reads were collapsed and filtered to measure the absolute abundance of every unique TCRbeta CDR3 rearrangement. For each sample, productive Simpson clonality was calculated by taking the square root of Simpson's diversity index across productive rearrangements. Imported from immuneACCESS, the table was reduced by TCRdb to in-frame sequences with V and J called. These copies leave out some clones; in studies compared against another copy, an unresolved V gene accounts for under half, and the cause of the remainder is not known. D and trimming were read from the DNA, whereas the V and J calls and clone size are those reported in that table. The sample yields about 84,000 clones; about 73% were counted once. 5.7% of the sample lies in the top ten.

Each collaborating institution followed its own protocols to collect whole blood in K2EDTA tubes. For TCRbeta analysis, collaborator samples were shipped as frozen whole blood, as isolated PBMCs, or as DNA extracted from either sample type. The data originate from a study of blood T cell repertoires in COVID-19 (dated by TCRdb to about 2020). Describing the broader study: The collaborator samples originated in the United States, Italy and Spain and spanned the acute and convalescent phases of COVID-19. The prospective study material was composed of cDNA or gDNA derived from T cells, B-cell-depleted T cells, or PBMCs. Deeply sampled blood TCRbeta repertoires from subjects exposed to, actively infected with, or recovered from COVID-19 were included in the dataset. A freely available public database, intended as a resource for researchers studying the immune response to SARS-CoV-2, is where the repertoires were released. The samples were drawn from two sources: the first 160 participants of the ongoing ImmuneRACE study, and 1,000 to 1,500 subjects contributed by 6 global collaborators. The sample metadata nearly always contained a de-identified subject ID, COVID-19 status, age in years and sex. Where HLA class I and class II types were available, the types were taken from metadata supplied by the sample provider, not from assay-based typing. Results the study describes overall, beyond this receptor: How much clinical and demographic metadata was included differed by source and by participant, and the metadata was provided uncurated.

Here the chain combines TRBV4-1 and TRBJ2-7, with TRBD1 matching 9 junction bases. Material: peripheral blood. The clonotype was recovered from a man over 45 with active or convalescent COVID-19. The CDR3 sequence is CASSQNRGLEQYF. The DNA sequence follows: TGCGCCAGCAGCCAAAACAGGGGGCTTGAGCAGTACTTC.